The sample holds one count of the clone carrying this T cell receptor (beta chain). What it binds is unknown. This entry comes from a study of T cell responses to AZD1222 COVID-19 vaccine. The study's findings and limits: Rises in breadth and depth of Spike-specific TCRs came after two AZD1222 doses. Spike-wide coverage was observed for vaccine-associated CD4 TCRs, with dominant responses at 160-218 and 743-854. Only a handful of AZD1222 recipients, roughly 6 in all, had baseline seropositivity.

The V end was cut by 4 bases, the J end by 2 bases, with 9 bases between. Per germline, CDR1 SGHNT and CDR2 YYREEE (reference sequence). This CDR3 has 14 amino acids. Profiling relied on immunoSEQ multiplex PCR, and the TCRdb table lists in-frame clones only, not all of them. The sample lists 130,000 or so clones, 75% to 95% occurring once. The input for sequencing was peripheral blood, taken on day 0 of AZD1222 vaccination. The genes are TRBV5-4 and TRBJ2-2; D is perhaps TRBD2 (6 bases). This TCR derives from an adult in good health. The CDR3 spells CASSRDSNTGELFF. CDR3 DNA sequence: TGTGCCAGCAGCCGGGACTCAAACACCGGGGAGCTGTTTTTT.